These T cell receptor beta chains were read from a single sample in a study of beta chain features in type 1 diabetes. Sequencing was performed with immunoSEQ multiplex PCR; in TCRdb, only in-frame clones are kept and a portion is missing. This table has hundreds of thousands of clones, 14% appearing once. The sequencing sample was made of central memory CD4+ T cells from blood. The receptors derive from a man between 25 and 39 years old in good health. Both conserved end residues are part of each CDR3. The order of the fields is V gene, D gene, J gene, clone size, CDR3 DNA, CDR3 protein. D genes are given only for firm matches. Rows may omit the clone size; those that give it use once, few, many or a size class.

TRBV4-3,-,TRBJ1-4,few,TGCGCCAGCAGCCAAGGGGTCAGGGTAGAAAAACTGTTTTTT,CASSQGVRVEKLFF
TRBV30,TRBD2,TRBJ2-3,-,TGTGCCCTCGGTCGTCTAGCGGGACCTAGCACAGATACGCAGTATTTT,CALGRLAGPSTDTQYF
TRBV5-1,-,TRBJ1-1,few,TGCGCCAGCAGCTTGGCCGGGGCAGAAAATGAAGCTTTCTTT,CASSLAGAENEAFF
TRBV7-2,TRBD2,TRBJ2-1,few,TGTGCCAGCAGTCAGACTAGCGGGGACCTACCGAGCTCCTACAATGAGCAGTTCTTC,CASSQTSGDLPSSYNEQFF
TRBV5-1,TRBD2,TRBJ2-7,-,TGCGCCAGCAGCGTGAGCGGGGGGAGCTCCTACGAGCAGTACTTC,CASSVSGGSSYEQYF
TRBV29-1,TRBD1,TRBJ2-2,-,TGCAGCGGGGGACAGGGGTACACCGGGGAGCTGTTTTTT,CSGGQGYTGELFF
TRBV9,TRBD1,TRBJ2-5,-,TGTGCCAGCAGCGCCCAGGGGGCGCAGGGAGAGACCCAGTACTTC,CASSAQGAQGETQYF
TRBV5-6,-,TRBJ2-5,many,TGTGCCAGCAGCTTGGTTAGTCTGCAGGGCCAAGAGACCCAGTACTTC,CASSLVSLQGQETQYF
TRBV7-8,-,TRBJ2-7,-,TGTGCCAGCAGCTCCCAGGGGGGCGGTGGGAACGAGCAGTACTTC,CASSSQGGGGNEQYF
TRBV4-3,-,TRBJ1-2,-,TGCGCCAGCAGCCAAACGGGCCTTTATGGCTACACCTTC,CASSQTGLYGYTF
TRBV7-2,-,TRBJ1-2,few,TGTGCCAGCAGCATCCTCAACTATGGCTACACCTTC,CASSILNYGYTF
TRBV7-2,TRBD1,TRBJ1-1,many,TGTGCCAGCAGCTTAGTAACAGGGGCCCACACTGAAGCTTTCTTT,CASSLVTGAHTEAFF
TRBV9,TRBD1,TRBJ2-5,few,TGTGCCAGCTCAGAGGGGACAGTCCAAGAGACCCAGTACTTC,CASSEGTVQETQYF
TRBV5-6,-,TRBJ1-5,few,TGTGCCAGCAGCTTTTCGGGACAGCCCCAGCATTTT,CASSFSGQPQHF
TRBV19,TRBD1,TRBJ1-2,few,TGTGCCAGTAAACGGGACAGGGGGACCTTCTATGGCTACACCTTC,CASKRDRGTFYGYTF
TRBV18,-,TRBJ1-2,few,TGTGCCAGCTCACCCTCCGGGACGGCCTTAAACTATGGCTACACCTTC,CASSPSGTALNYGYTF
TRBV2,-,TRBJ2-2,-,TGTGCCAGAGGCGACCTAACGAACACCGGGGAGCTGTTTTTT,CARGDLTNTGELFF
TRBV27,TRBD1,TRBJ1-3,-,TGTGCCAGCAGTTCTTCAGGGGGTATGGGAAACACCATATATTTT,CASSSSGGMGNTIYF
TRBV2,TRBD1,TRBJ1-6,-,TGTGCCAGCAGTGGTCCGGGACAGGCCAATTCACCCCTCCACTTT,CASSGPGQANSPLHF
TRBV6-5,-,TRBJ1-6,few,TGTGCCAGCAGTTACTCGACTGGTACAGGGCTAACACCCCTCCACTTT,CASSYSTGTGLTPLHF
TRBV29-1,-,TRBJ1-3,-,TGCAGCGTGGACACGGGAGGAAACACCATATATTTT,CSVDTGGNTIYF
TRBV5-1,TRBD1,TRBJ2-1,-,TGCGCCAGCAGCTTAGCGGGACAGGGGGCGCGCTCCTACAATGAGCAGTTCTTC,CASSLAGQGARSYNEQFF
TRBV29-1,-,TRBJ2-5,few,TGCAGCGTTGAAGTACTCAGGGTAGGGGAGACCCAGTACTTC,CSVEVLRVGETQYF
TRBV2,-,TRBJ2-5,-,TGTGCCAGCAGTGTTCGTCAAGAGACCCAGTACTTC,CASSVRQETQYF
TRBV7-3,TRBD2,TRBJ2-3,-,TGTGCCAGCAGTTTAGCGGGAGGGCCACGAGATACGCAGTATTTT,CASSLAGGPRDTQYF
TRBV5-1,-,TRBJ2-6,-,TGCGCCAGCAGCCCGAGCTCTGGGGCCAACGTCCTGACTTTC,CASSPSSGANVLTF
TRBV19,TRBD1,TRBJ1-4,few,TGTGCCAGTAGACAGGGACAGGTGGAAAAACTGTTTTTT,CASRQGQVEKLFF
TRBV7-2,-,TRBJ2-6,-,TGTGCCAGCAGCCAGTATATAGGCAGCTCTGGGGCCAACGTCCTGACTTTC,CASSQYIGSSGANVLTF
TRBV6-5,-,TRBJ2-1,-,TGTGCCAGCAGTCTACTAGCCGGTACCTACAATGAGCAGTTCTTC,CASSLLAGTYNEQFF
TRBV7-9,-,TRBJ1-1,-,TGTGCCAGCAGCTTAGAATCAGGACCTTTCTTT,CASSLESGPFF
TRBV7-7,TRBD1,TRBJ2-1,-,TGTGCCAGCAACACGACAGGGTACAATGAGCAGTTCTTC,CASNTTGYNEQFF
TRBV15,-,TRBJ1-5,few,TGTGCCACCAGCAGGGCTTTACAGGGAAGTGAGCGGCCCCAGCATTTT,CATSRALQGSERPQHF
TRBV2,TRBD2,TRBJ2-5,few,TGTGCCAGCAGACTAGCGGGGGGGGAGACCCAGTACTTC,CASRLAGGETQYF
TRBV5-1,-,TRBJ2-3,-,TGCGCCAGCAGCTTGGCCCAGCCGGTAGATACGCAGTATTTT,CASSLAQPVDTQYF
TRBV7-7,-,TRBJ2-5,-,TGTGCCAGCAGCTCACCTTCCCAGACCCAGTACTTC,CASSSPSQTQYF
TRBV5-1,TRBD2,TRBJ2-3,-,TGCGCCAGCAGCTTGAGCGGGGTTGGCACAGATACGCAGTATTTT,CASSLSGVGTDTQYF
TRBV7-7,-,TRBJ2-2,once,TGTGCCAGCAGCTTAAAGCCAGACCGCACCGGGGAGCTGTTTTTT,CASSLKPDRTGELFF